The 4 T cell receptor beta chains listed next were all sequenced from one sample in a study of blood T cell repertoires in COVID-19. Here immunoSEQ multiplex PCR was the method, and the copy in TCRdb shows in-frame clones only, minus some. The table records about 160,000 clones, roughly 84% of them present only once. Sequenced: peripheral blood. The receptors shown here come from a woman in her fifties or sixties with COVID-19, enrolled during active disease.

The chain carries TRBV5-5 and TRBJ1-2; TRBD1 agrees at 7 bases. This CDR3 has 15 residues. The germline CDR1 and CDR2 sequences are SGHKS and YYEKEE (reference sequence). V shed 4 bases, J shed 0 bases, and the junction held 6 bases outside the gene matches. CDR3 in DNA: TGTGCCAGCAGCACCCGGGACAGCTCTAACTATGGCTACACCTTC. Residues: CASSTRDSSNYGYTF.

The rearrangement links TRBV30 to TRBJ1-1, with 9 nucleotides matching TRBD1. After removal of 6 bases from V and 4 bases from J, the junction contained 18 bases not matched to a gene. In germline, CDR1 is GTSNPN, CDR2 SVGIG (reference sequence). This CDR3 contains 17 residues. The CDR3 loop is CACPRDRELNKVTEAFF. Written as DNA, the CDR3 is TGTGCCTGTCCTCGGGACAGGGAGTTAAATAAGGTCACTGAAGCTTTCTTT.

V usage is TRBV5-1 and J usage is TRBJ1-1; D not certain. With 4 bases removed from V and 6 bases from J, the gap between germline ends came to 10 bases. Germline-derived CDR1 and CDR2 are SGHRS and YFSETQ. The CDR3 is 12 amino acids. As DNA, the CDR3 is TGCGCCAGCAGCCCCGCCGGGGCTGAAGCTTTCTTT. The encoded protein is CASSPAGAEAFF.

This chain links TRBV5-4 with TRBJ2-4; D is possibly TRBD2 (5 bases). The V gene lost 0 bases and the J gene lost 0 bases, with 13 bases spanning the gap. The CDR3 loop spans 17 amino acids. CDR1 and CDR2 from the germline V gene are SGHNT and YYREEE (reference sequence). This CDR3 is CASSLANLGLAKNIQYF. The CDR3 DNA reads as TGTGCCAGCAGCTTGGCCAATTTAGGACTAGCCAAAAACATTCAGTACTTC.